What follows are 21 T cell receptor beta chains derived from one specimen sequenced in a study of cytomegalovirus exposure and HLA in healthy donors. This PCR relied on a set of 60 Vbeta primers and 13 Jbeta primers. Assay used: immunoSEQ multiplex PCR; TCRdb lists only in-frame clones, some missing. The repertoire includes 120,000 or so clones, over 15% of them detected once, and about 3.1% sits in the top ten. The sample was PBMCs. The receptors stem from a female donor in good health and CMV-seropositive.

This clone came up a few times. The rearrangement uses TRBV13 and TRBJ2-1; a weak D match, TRBD2 (5 bases). This CDR3 spans 14 amino acids. Germline CDR1 and CDR2: PRHDT and FYEKMQ (reference sequence). Trimming pared 1 base from V and 1 base from J, leaving 5 bases between. DNA of the CDR3: TGTGCCAGCAGCTTAGCGGGGTCCTACAATGAGCAGTTCTTC. This sequence encodes CASSLAGSYNEQFF.

This clone was seen a few times. The V and J genes are TRBV7-2 and TRBJ2-7, with D possibly being TRBD1 (5 bases). The CDR3 is 13 residues long. Germline lookup yields CDR1 SGHTA and CDR2 FQGNSA. V shed 5 bases and J shed 1 base, with 9 bases lying between them. CDR3: CASSQDNSYEQYF. In DNA, the CDR3 is TGTGCCAGCAGCCAGGACAATTCCTACGAGCAGTACTTC.

The rearrangement joins TRBV29-1 to TRBJ1-1, with 8 bases that match TRBD1. Germline CDR1 SQVTM, CDR2 ANQGSEA. The CDR3 spans 12 residues. The V segment lost 4 bases and the J segment 3 bases; nucleotides outside the gene matches: 1. This CDR3 is CSVAQGDTEAFF. The CDR3 nucleotides read TGCAGCGTTGCACAGGGGGACACTGAAGCTTTCTTT. Supplemented by reference TRBV29-1 and TRBJ1-1, the full variable domain reads SAVISQKPSRDICQRGTSLTIQCQVDSQVTMMFWYRQQPGQSLTLIATANQGSEATYESGFVIDKFPISRPNLTFSTLTVSNMSPEDSSIYLCSVAQGDTEAFFGQGTRLTVV.

The V gene is TRBV30, the J gene TRBJ1-4; D might be TRBD1 (6 bases). CDR1 and CDR2 (germline): GTSNPN, SVGIG (reference sequence). V gave up 0 bases and J gave up 14 bases, with 13 bases separating them. The CDR3 has 12 residues. CDR3 in amino acids: CAWSVQGVLLFF. For the CDR3, the DNA is TGTGCCTGGAGTGTACAGGGCGTCCTCCTGTTTTTT.

This clone appeared a few times. The J gene is TRBJ2-2, the V gene TRBV6-1, with D possibly matching TRBD2 (7 bases). The CDR3 extends over 15 amino acids. The germline gives CDR1 MNHNS, CDR2 SASEGT. Trimming left V 7 bases short and J 7 bases short, with 19 bases between. CDR3 sequence (DNA): TGTGCCAGCACAACCGAGGCGGGGGCGTTCGGGGAGCTGTTTTTT. Amino acids: CASTTEAGAFGELFF.

This clone was observed a few times. This chain links TRBV2 with TRBJ1-5; possibly TRBD1 for D (5 bases). V lost 8 bases to trimming and J lost 3 bases, with 23 bases between them. This CDR3 is 17 amino acids long. Germline V gives CDR1 SNHLY, CDR2 FYNNEI. CDR3 DNA: TGTGCCAGCTACCCCATCGGGACTCCCCACACCAATCAGCCCCAGCATTTT. It codes for CASYPIGTPHTNQPQHF.

Only a few counts were recorded for this clone. The chain couples TRBV7-9 to TRBJ1-3; TRBD1 is a possible D gene (5 bases). V lost 0 bases and J lost 7, with 7 bases in between. The CDR3 runs 13 residues. The germline gives CDR1 SEHNR, CDR2 FQNEAQ (reference sequence). The CDR3 sequence: CASSLAGGNTIYF. The CDR3 DNA reads as TGTGCCAGCAGCTTAGCTGGGGGGAACACCATATATTTT.

This clone was observed a handful of times. This chain connects TRBV27 to TRBJ2-4, with 8 bases lining up with TRBD1. CDR1 is MNHEY, CDR2 SMNVEV, per germline (reference sequence). The CDR3 is 15 residues long. V lost 5 bases to trimming and J lost 5 bases; unmatched junction nucleotides: 8. The CDR3 nucleotides read TGTGCCAGCAGTATGGACAGGGTCAGGGAAAACATTCAGTACTTC. It translates to CASSMDRVRENIQYF.

The J gene is TRBJ2-7, the V gene TRBV19; perhaps TRBD1 as D (6 bases). Germline CDR1 is LNHDA and CDR2 is SQIVND (reference sequence). The CDR3 is 13 amino acids. Trimming cost V 6 bases and J 2 bases, with 11 bases left between them. The CDR3 coding sequence is TGTGCCAGTAGACCGACAGGTGCCTACGAGCAGTACTTC. Its protein product is CASRPTGAYEQYF.

This clone was counted between two and nine times. The rearrangement links TRBV5-6 to TRBJ2-7, with 7 bases lining up with TRBD2. The CDR3 covers 16 residues. V lost 2 bases and J lost 2; bases outside the gene matches: 10. Germline loops: CDR1 SGHDT, CDR2 YYEEEE. The CDR3 protein is CASSFGIRLAAYEQYF. The CDR3 DNA is TGTGCCAGCAGCTTTGGGATCAGGCTAGCGGCCTACGAGCAGTACTTC.

This clone was counted a few times. The chain employs TRBV28 and TRBJ2-7; D is perhaps TRBD1 (5 bases). V dropped 3 bases and J dropped 7 bases, with 13 bases sitting between them. The length of the CDR3 is 13 residues. The V gene's germline CDR1 is MDHEN and CDR2 SYDVKM. DNA for the CDR3: TGTGCCAGCAGTTTTGAGCAGGGTGCGGAGCAGTACTTC. It encodes CASSFEQGAEQYF.

This chain connects TRBV5-6 to TRBJ1-2; D gene ambiguous. V was trimmed by 2 bases and J by 4 bases, leaving 27 bases between them. The CDR3 is 19 residues long. Germline V gene data show CDR1 as SGHDT and CDR2 as YYEEEE. DNA for the CDR3: TGTGCCAGCAGCTTTGGGTCGACGGGGTCGGCACGGTTGGGCTATGGCTACACCTTC. Translating it yields CASSFGSTGSARLGYGYTF.

The J gene is TRBJ2-3, the V gene TRBV4-2, with 7 bases fitting TRBD2. CDR3 length: 15 amino acids. V dropped 4 bases and J dropped 4; count of bases not matched to a gene: 8. The V gene's germline CDR1 is LGHNA and CDR2 YNFKEQ. The CDR3 is CASSRGAGWADTQYF. The CDR3 DNA is TGTGCCAGCAGCCGGGGAGCGGGGTGGGCAGATACGCAGTATTTT.

The chain couples TRBV29-1 to TRBJ1-1; D remains unclear. CDR3 length equals 12 residues. The V end lost 5 bases, the J end lost 4 bases, and 11 bases lay between the germline ends. Germline values: CDR1 SQVTM, CDR2 ANQGSEA. The CDR3 spells CSVRQGGTEAFF. CDR3 bases: TGCAGCGTTCGACAAGGAGGCACTGAAGCTTTCTTT.

This clone was counted only a few times. CDR3 residues: CASSEERGGAQPQHF. CDR3 in DNA: TGTGCCAGCAGTGAAGAAAGGGGGGGGGCGCAGCCCCAGCATTTT. The V call is TRBV2, the J call TRBJ1-5, with a tentative D call TRBD1 (6 bases). The V end lost 1 base, the J end lost 7 bases, and 14 bases lay between the germline ends. The CDR3 runs 15 residues. From germline, CDR1 is SNHLY and CDR2 FYNNEI.

V is TRBV5-5 and J is TRBJ2-2, with D hard to call. Germline V gene data show CDR1 as SGHKS and CDR2 as YYEKEE (reference sequence). Trimming left V 0 bases short and J 6 bases short, with 3 bases between. The CDR3 consists of 12 residues. The CDR3 region is CASSLVAGELFF. CDR3 nucleotides: TGTGCCAGCAGCTTGGTCGCCGGGGAGCTGTTTTTT.

This chain joins TRBV4-2 and TRBJ2-3; 10 bases fit TRBD2. The germline CDR1 and CDR2 sequences are LGHNA and YNFKEQ. This CDR3 spans 18 amino acids. V lost 2 bases, J lost 0 bases, and 8 bases stayed unmatched. CDR3 coding DNA: TGTGCCAGCAGCCAACCTAGCGGGGGTTTCCTTAGCACAGATACGCAGTATTTT. It codes for CASSQPSGGFLSTDTQYF.

The chain employs TRBV21-1 and TRBJ2-3; no check of the table's D call, TRBD2, against the DNA was made. TRBV21-1 is a known pseudogene. CDR3 length equals 10 residues. CDR3 sequence reads: CASSPGNLYF. For the CDR3, the DNA is TGTGCCAGCAGCCCCGGGAATTTGTATTTT.

This clone was picked up a small number of times. The chain uses TRBV2 and TRBJ1-5; maybe TRBD1 (5 bases). Germline lookup yields CDR1 SNHLY and CDR2 FYNNEI. Deletions cut 4 bases from V and 11 bases from J, with 9 bases between. The CDR3 is 11 residues long. CDR3 coding DNA: TGTGCCAGCAGTGCTGGCAGGGCCCAGCATTTT. This gives the protein CASSAGRAQHF. Filled out from reference TRBV2 and TRBJ1-5, the complete variable domain reads EPEVTQTPSHQVTQMGQEVILRCVPISNHLYFYWYRQILGQKVEFLVSFYNNEISEKSEIFDDQFSVERPDGSNFTLKIRSTKLEDSAMYFCASSAGRAQHFGDGTRLSIL.

This clone has just a few counts. The genes are TRBV5-8 and TRBJ2-7, with D possibly matching TRBD2 (6 bases). CDR1 is SGHTS and CDR2 is YDEGEE in the germline V gene. V was trimmed by 3 bases and J by 7 bases, leaving 11 bases between them. The CDR3 sequence is 12 residues long. CDR3 residues: CASSWGDREQYF. The CDR3 DNA sequence: TGTGCCAGCAGCTGGGGGGACCGAGAGCAGTACTTC.

The chain couples TRBV28 to TRBJ1-2; D perhaps matches TRBD1 (5 bases). V was pared by 8 bases and J by 6 bases, with 16 bases between. CDR3 size: 13 residues. Germline V lookup: CDR1 MDHEN, CDR2 SYDVKM. CDR3: CASSTGSPHGYTF. In nucleotides, the CDR3 is TGTGCCAGCTCCACAGGAAGCCCCCATGGCTACACCTTC.